Listed below are T cell receptor beta chains from one sample, sequenced in a study of follicular helper T cells after annual influenza vaccination. Generated by immunoSEQ multiplex PCR, the TCRdb table keeps only in-frame clones and is missing some. This repertoire shows roughly 5,600 clones, approximately 84% found once; its top ten account for around 2.5%. The sample in question was CXCR5+ CD38- circulating T follicular helper cells from blood, obtained 7 days after influenza vaccination. The receptors come from an adult who received the influenza vaccine. CDR3s include the opening cysteine and the closing phenylalanine or tryptophan. The order of the fields is clone size, D gene, V gene, J gene, CDR3 DNA, CDR3 protein. A D gene is named only where the DNA matches it firmly. Size values are once, few and many counts, or a class for expanded clones, and some rows have none.

clone_size: once; d_call: TRBD2; v_call: TRBV5-8; j_call: TRBJ2-1; cdr3_nt: TGTGCCAGCAGCGGCAGACTAGCGGGAGGTCTTTACAATGAGCAGTTCTTC; cdr3_aa: CASSGRLAGGLYNEQFF
clone_size: .; d_call: .; v_call: TRBV9; j_call: TRBJ1-4; cdr3_nt: TGTGCCAGCAGCGCCGGGGGGTATAATGAAAAACTGTTTTTT; cdr3_aa: CASSAGGYNEKLFF
clone_size: .; d_call: .; v_call: TRBV9; j_call: TRBJ1-1; cdr3_nt: TGTGCCAGCAGCGTAGGGGGAAGCGCTGAAGCTTTCTTT; cdr3_aa: CASSVGGSAEAFF
clone_size: .; d_call: .; v_call: TRBV15; j_call: TRBJ2-1; cdr3_nt: TGTGCCACCAGCAGAGGGTCCTACCAAGGCTATGAGCAGTTCTTC; cdr3_aa: CATSRGSYQGYEQFF
clone_size: .; d_call: TRBD2; v_call: TRBV30; j_call: TRBJ2-1; cdr3_nt: TGTGCCTGGGCTACCAGGACTAGCGGGCTGGGCAATGAGCAGTTCTTC; cdr3_aa: CAWATRTSGLGNEQFF
clone_size: .; d_call: .; v_call: TRBV27; j_call: TRBJ2-3; cdr3_nt: TGTGCCAGCAAGCCGGGGAACACAGATACGCAGTATTTT; cdr3_aa: CASKPGNTDTQYF
clone_size: .; d_call: TRBD1; v_call: TRBV28; j_call: TRBJ1-6; cdr3_nt: TGTGCCAGCAGACAGGGGAACAATTCACCCCTCCACTTT; cdr3_aa: CASRQGNNSPLHF
clone_size: .; d_call: TRBD1; v_call: TRBV7-2; j_call: TRBJ2-7; cdr3_nt: TGTGCCAGCAGCTCCAGACAGGGATCCTCCTACGAGCAGTACTTC; cdr3_aa: CASSSRQGSSYEQYF
clone_size: .; d_call: .; v_call: TRBV29-1; j_call: TRBJ1-1; cdr3_nt: TGCAGCGTTGAAGGTGTATGGAACACTGAAGCTTTCTTT; cdr3_aa: CSVEGVWNTEAFF
clone_size: few; d_call: .; v_call: TRBV6-6; j_call: TRBJ1-5; cdr3_nt: TGTCAGGCGGGGCCCCAGCATTTT; cdr3_aa: CQAGPQHF
clone_size: few; d_call: TRBD1; v_call: TRBV5-4; j_call: TRBJ2-1; cdr3_nt: TGTGCCAGCAGCTGGGGGACAGGGAGGCACAATGAGCAGTTCTTC; cdr3_aa: CASSWGTGRHNEQFF
clone_size: .; d_call: .; v_call: TRBV5-1; j_call: TRBJ1-6; cdr3_nt: TGCGCCAGCAGCTTGGCCACGGCAGGGGCTAATTCACCCCTCCACTTT; cdr3_aa: CASSLATAGANSPLHF
clone_size: .; d_call: TRBD1; v_call: TRBV28; j_call: TRBJ1-1; cdr3_nt: TGTGCCAGCAGTTTGCAGGGGGCACTTTCGACTGAAGCTTTCTTT; cdr3_aa: CASSLQGALSTEAFF
clone_size: .; d_call: .; v_call: TRBV7-2; j_call: TRBJ2-2; cdr3_nt: TGTGCCAGCGGGCCCCTTTTCGGGGAGCTGTTTTTT; cdr3_aa: CASGPLFGELFF
clone_size: .; d_call: .; v_call: TRBV5-8; j_call: TRBJ2-5; cdr3_nt: TGTGCCAGCAGCGCCGGGGTAACCTCGTACCAAGAGACCCAGTACTTC; cdr3_aa: CASSAGVTSYQETQYF
clone_size: .; d_call: TRBD1; v_call: TRBV28; j_call: TRBJ1-2; cdr3_nt: TGTGCCAGCAGAAGACAGGGGGCGCTGGGCGGCTACACCTTC; cdr3_aa: CASRRQGALGGYTF
clone_size: .; d_call: TRBD2; v_call: TRBV7-3; j_call: TRBJ2-3; cdr3_nt: TGTGCCAGCAGCTTACAAGGCGGGGGGGCAGGCACAGATACGCAGTATTTT; cdr3_aa: CASSLQGGGAGTDTQYF
clone_size: .; d_call: .; v_call: TRBV7-2; j_call: TRBJ1-3; cdr3_nt: TGTGCCAGCAGCTTAGGTCGAGGCTCTGGAAACACCATATATTTT; cdr3_aa: CASSLGRGSGNTIYF
clone_size: .; d_call: TRBD1; v_call: TRBV5-4; j_call: TRBJ2-3; cdr3_nt: TGTGCCAGCAGCCAAAGACAGGGGGATACGCAGTATTTT; cdr3_aa: CASSQRQGDTQYF
clone_size: .; d_call: .; v_call: TRBV20-1; j_call: TRBJ2-7; cdr3_nt: TGCAGTGCTAGTCTCGCGCACGAGCAGTACTTC; cdr3_aa: CSASLAHEQYF
clone_size: .; d_call: TRBD1; v_call: TRBV11-3; j_call: TRBJ2-6; cdr3_nt: TGTGCCAGCAGCCCCGGGACAGGGGTCGGGGCCAACGTCCTGACTTTC; cdr3_aa: CASSPGTGVGANVLTF
clone_size: .; d_call: TRBD1; v_call: TRBV5-1; j_call: TRBJ1-2; cdr3_nt: TGCGCCAGCAGCCCTAATCCGGGACAGTCCCTCATTGAAAGCTACACCTTC; cdr3_aa: CASSPNPGQSLIESYTF
clone_size: .; d_call: .; v_call: TRBV5-5; j_call: TRBJ2-1; cdr3_nt: TGTGCCAGCAGCGCCGGGCCTTACAATGAGCAGTTCTTC; cdr3_aa: CASSAGPYNEQFF
clone_size: few; d_call: TRBD1; v_call: TRBV27; j_call: TRBJ1-5; cdr3_nt: TGTGCCAGCAGCCGGACAGGGACCGGCCGCCAGCCCCAGCATTTT; cdr3_aa: CASSRTGTGRQPQHF
clone_size: .; d_call: TRBD1; v_call: TRBV2; j_call: TRBJ1-1; cdr3_nt: TGTGCCAGCAGGGCGGGACAGGATGAAGCTTTCTTT; cdr3_aa: CASRAGQDEAFF
clone_size: .; d_call: .; v_call: TRBV11-2; j_call: TRBJ2-3; cdr3_nt: TGTGCCAGCAGCTTAGCAGGAGTCCCCACAGATACGCAGTATTTT; cdr3_aa: CASSLAGVPTDTQYF
clone_size: few; d_call: TRBD1; v_call: TRBV6-1; j_call: TRBJ2-7; cdr3_nt: TGTGCCAGCAGTGAAGGACAGGGTTGGTACGAGCAGTACTTC; cdr3_aa: CASSEGQGWYEQYF
clone_size: .; d_call: .; v_call: TRBV2; j_call: TRBJ2-2; cdr3_nt: TGTGCCAGCAGACCCGGGACTTCCCATGGGACCGGGGAGCTGTTTTTT; cdr3_aa: CASRPGTSHGTGELFF
clone_size: .; d_call: TRBD1; v_call: TRBV2; j_call: TRBJ2-3; cdr3_nt: TGTGCCAGCAGCGCGGACAGGGGGAGCACAGATACGCAGTATTTT; cdr3_aa: CASSADRGSTDTQYF
clone_size: .; d_call: .; v_call: TRBV14; j_call: TRBJ2-7; cdr3_nt: TGTGCCAGCAGCCAAGATTTGGCCAGCGGCTCCTACGAGCAGTACTTC; cdr3_aa: CASSQDLASGSYEQYF
clone_size: .; d_call: TRBD1; v_call: TRBV10-3; j_call: TRBJ2-3; cdr3_nt: TGTGCCATCAGGGGACAGGTTCGCACAGATACGCAGTATTTT; cdr3_aa: CAIRGQVRTDTQYF
clone_size: .; d_call: TRBD1; v_call: TRBV18; j_call: TRBJ1-1; cdr3_nt: TGTGCCAGCTCACGCACGCGACAGGGGGCGTGGGGCACTGAAGCTTTCTTT; cdr3_aa: CASSRTRQGAWGTEAFF
clone_size: few; d_call: .; v_call: TRBV30; j_call: TRBJ2-7; cdr3_nt: TGTGCCTGGAGTCCCGGTAAATACGAGCAGTACTTC; cdr3_aa: CAWSPGKYEQYF
clone_size: .; d_call: .; v_call: TRBV11-3; j_call: TRBJ2-2; cdr3_nt: TGTGCCAGCAGCTTAGGGGGTAACACCGGGGAGCTGTTTTTT; cdr3_aa: CASSLGGNTGELFF
clone_size: few; d_call: .; v_call: TRBV2; j_call: TRBJ1-6; cdr3_nt: TGTGCCAGCAGACAGAGCTCCTATAATTCACCCCTCCACTTT; cdr3_aa: CASRQSSYNSPLHF
clone_size: .; d_call: TRBD1; v_call: TRBV28; j_call: TRBJ2-7; cdr3_nt: TGTGCCAGCAGTTCACCTCAGGGGGCAAGCTACGAGCAGTACTTC; cdr3_aa: CASSSPQGASYEQYF
clone_size: .; d_call: .; v_call: TRBV5-1; j_call: TRBJ2-5; cdr3_nt: TGCGCCAGCAGCGTGGGACACCAAGAGACCCAGTACTTC; cdr3_aa: CASSVGHQETQYF
clone_size: .; d_call: TRBD2; v_call: TRBV5-5; j_call: TRBJ2-1; cdr3_nt: TGTGCCAGCAGCTTGGGGACTAGCTTCTACAATGAGCAGTTCTTC; cdr3_aa: CASSLGTSFYNEQFF
clone_size: .; d_call: .; v_call: TRBV7-6; j_call: TRBJ1-3; cdr3_nt: TGTGCCAGCAGCCCGGGACCGAACAGCTCTGGAAACACCATATATTTT; cdr3_aa: CASSPGPNSSGNTIYF
clone_size: .; d_call: TRBD1; v_call: TRBV5-8; j_call: TRBJ1-5; cdr3_nt: TGTGCCAGCAGCTTGGATACAGGGGACCCATATCGCAATCAGCCCCAGCATTTT; cdr3_aa: CASSLDTGDPYRNQPQHF
clone_size: .; d_call: .; v_call: TRBV4-2; j_call: TRBJ2-5; cdr3_nt: TGTGCCAGCAGCCAAGGCTCAGAGGGGCAGACCCAGTACTTC; cdr3_aa: CASSQGSEGQTQYF
clone_size: once; d_call: .; v_call: TRBV9; j_call: TRBJ2-1; cdr3_nt: TGTGCCAGCAGCGTAGTTGAGTTTGGCGAGCAGTTCTTC; cdr3_aa: CASSVVEFGEQFF
clone_size: few; d_call: .; v_call: TRBV4-3; j_call: TRBJ1-1; cdr3_nt: TGCGCCAGCAGCCAAGGCAGGGGTGTGAACACTGAAGCTTTCTTT; cdr3_aa: CASSQGRGVNTEAFF
clone_size: .; d_call: .; v_call: TRBV6-6; j_call: TRBJ1-2; cdr3_nt: TGTGCCAGCAGACCCCAGGTTCGCGACTATGGCTACACCTTC; cdr3_aa: CASRPQVRDYGYTF
clone_size: once; d_call: .; v_call: TRBV19; j_call: TRBJ1-1; cdr3_nt: TGTGCCAGTTGGGACGGAATGAACACTGAAGCTTTCTTT; cdr3_aa: CASWDGMNTEAFF
clone_size: .; d_call: .; v_call: TRBV5-6; j_call: TRBJ2-2; cdr3_nt: TGTGCCAGCAGCTTGGTGGCAGGGGGGACCGGGGAGCTGTTTTTT; cdr3_aa: CASSLVAGGTGELFF
clone_size: .; d_call: .; v_call: TRBV2; j_call: TRBJ1-2; cdr3_nt: TGTGCCAGCAGTGAAGCGCTTGGGACGACCAGGGGCTACACCTTC; cdr3_aa: CASSEALGTTRGYTF
clone_size: .; d_call: TRBD2; v_call: TRBV5-1; j_call: TRBJ2-1; cdr3_nt: TGCGCCAGCAGCGGGGCGACTAGCGGGATTCTCAATGAGCAGTTCTTC; cdr3_aa: CASSGATSGILNEQFF
clone_size: .; d_call: .; v_call: TRBV28; j_call: TRBJ2-7; cdr3_nt: TGTGCCAGCAGTTCCCATCGGGCCGGAGCCTACGAGCAGTACTTC; cdr3_aa: CASSSHRAGAYEQYF
clone_size: .; d_call: .; v_call: TRBV7-9; j_call: TRBJ2-5; cdr3_nt: TGTGCCAGCCAAGAGACCCAGTACTTC; cdr3_aa: CASQETQYF
clone_size: .; d_call: TRBD1; v_call: TRBV19; j_call: TRBJ2-7; cdr3_nt: TGTGCCAGTAGTCGGGACAGGAGCTCCTACGAGCAGTACTTC; cdr3_aa: CASSRDRSSYEQYF
clone_size: .; d_call: TRBD1; v_call: TRBV6-1; j_call: TRBJ1-1; cdr3_nt: TGTGCCAGCAGTGAGGACAGGGGAAGAACTGAAGCTTTCTTT; cdr3_aa: CASSEDRGRTEAFF
clone_size: .; d_call: .; v_call: TRBV14; j_call: TRBJ1-5; cdr3_nt: TGTGCCAGCAGCCGGACAGTCAATCAGCCCCAGCATTTT; cdr3_aa: CASSRTVNQPQHF